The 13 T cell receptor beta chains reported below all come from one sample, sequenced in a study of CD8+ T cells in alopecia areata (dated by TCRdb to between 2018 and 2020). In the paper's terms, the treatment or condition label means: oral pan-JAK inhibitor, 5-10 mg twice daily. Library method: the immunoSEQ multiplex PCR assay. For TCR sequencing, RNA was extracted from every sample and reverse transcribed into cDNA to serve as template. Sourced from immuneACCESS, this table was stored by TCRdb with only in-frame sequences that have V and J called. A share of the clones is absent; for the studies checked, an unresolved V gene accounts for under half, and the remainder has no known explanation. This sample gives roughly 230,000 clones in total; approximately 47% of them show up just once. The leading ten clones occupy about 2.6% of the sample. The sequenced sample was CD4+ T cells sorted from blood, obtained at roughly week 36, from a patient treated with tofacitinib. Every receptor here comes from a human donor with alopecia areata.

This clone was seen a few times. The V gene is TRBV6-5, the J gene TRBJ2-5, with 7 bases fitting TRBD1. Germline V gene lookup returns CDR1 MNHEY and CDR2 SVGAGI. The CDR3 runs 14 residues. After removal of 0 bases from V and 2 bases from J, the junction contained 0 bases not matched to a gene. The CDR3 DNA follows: TGTGCCAGCAGTTACTCGGACAGGCAAGAGACCCAGTACTTC. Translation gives CASSYSDRQETQYF.

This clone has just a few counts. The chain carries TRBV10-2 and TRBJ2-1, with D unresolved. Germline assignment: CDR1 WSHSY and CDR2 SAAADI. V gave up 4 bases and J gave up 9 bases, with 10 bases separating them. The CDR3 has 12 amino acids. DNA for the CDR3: TGCGCCAGCAGTGGGCAGACCACTGAGCAGTTCTTC. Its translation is CASSGQTTEQFF.

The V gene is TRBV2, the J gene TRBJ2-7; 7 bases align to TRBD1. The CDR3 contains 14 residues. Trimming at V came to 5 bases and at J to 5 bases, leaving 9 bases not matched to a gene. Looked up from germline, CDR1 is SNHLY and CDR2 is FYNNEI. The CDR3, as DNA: TGTGCCAGCAGTTTGACAGGGAGTGCCCACGAGCAGTACTTC. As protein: CASSLTGSAHEQYF.

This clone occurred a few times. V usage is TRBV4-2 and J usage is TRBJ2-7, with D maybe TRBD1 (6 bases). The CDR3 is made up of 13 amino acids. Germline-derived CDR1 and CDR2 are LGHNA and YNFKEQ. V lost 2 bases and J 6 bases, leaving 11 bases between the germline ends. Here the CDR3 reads CASSQNQGLEQYF. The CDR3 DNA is TGTGCCAGCAGCCAAAATCAGGGGCTCGAGCAGTACTTC.

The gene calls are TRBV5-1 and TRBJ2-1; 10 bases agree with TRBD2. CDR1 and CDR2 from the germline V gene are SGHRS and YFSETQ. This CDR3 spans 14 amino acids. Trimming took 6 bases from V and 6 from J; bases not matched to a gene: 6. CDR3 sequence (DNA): TGCGCCAGCACAGCGGGAGGGTACGGCAATGAGCAGTTCTTC. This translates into CASTAGGYGNEQFF. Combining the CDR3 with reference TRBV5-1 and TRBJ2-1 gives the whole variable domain KAGVTQTPRYLIKTRGQQVTLSCSPISGHRSVSWYQQTPGQGLQFLFEYFSETQRNKGNFPGRFSGRQFSNSRSEMNVSTLELGDSALYLCASTAGGYGNEQFFGPGTRLTVL.

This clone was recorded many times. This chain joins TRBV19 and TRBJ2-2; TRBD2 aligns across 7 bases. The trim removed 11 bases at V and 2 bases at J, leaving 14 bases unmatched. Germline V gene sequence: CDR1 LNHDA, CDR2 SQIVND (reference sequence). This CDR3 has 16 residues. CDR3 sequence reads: CAALPGGSLNTGELFF. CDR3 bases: TGTGCCGCCTTACCCGGCGGGAGCTTAAACACCGGGGAGCTGTTTTTT. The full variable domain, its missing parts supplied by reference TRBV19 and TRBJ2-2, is DGGITQSPKYLFRKEGQNVTLSCEQNLNHDAMYWYRQDPGQGLRLIYYSQIVNDFQKGDIAEGYSVSREKKESFPLTVTSAQKNPTAFYLCAALPGGSLNTGELFFGEGSRLTVL.

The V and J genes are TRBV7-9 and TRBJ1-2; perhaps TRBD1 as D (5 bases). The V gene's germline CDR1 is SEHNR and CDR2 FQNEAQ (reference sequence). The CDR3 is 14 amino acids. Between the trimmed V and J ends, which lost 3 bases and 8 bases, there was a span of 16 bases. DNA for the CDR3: TGTGCCAGCAGCTTTCACACCGGGGCGGAGGGCTACACCTTC. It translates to CASSFHTGAEGYTF.

This CDR3 is CATSAHRGTASTDTQYF. CDR3 bases: TGTGCCACCAGTGCTCACCGCGGGACAGCTAGCACAGATACGCAGTATTTT. The chain combines TRBV15 with TRBJ2-3; tentatively, D is TRBD1 (7 bases). Between the trimmed V and J ends, which lost 6 bases and 0 bases, there was a span of 19 bases. CDR1 and CDR2 from the germline V gene are LNHNV and YYDKDF (reference sequence). The CDR3 is made up of 17 amino acids.

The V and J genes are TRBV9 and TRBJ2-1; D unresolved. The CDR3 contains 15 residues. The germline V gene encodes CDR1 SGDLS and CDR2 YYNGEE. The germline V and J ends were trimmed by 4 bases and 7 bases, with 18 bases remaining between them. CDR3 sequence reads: CASSPSLVIGNEQFF. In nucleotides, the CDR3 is TGTGCCAGCAGCCCCTCTCTAGTTATCGGGAATGAGCAGTTCTTC.

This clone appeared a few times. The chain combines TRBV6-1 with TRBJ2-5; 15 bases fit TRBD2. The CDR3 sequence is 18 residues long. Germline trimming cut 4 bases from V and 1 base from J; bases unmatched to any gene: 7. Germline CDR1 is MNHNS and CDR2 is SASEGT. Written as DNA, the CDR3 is TGTGCCAGCAGTGGGGGGACTAGCGGGAGGCTAACCCAAGAGACCCAGTACTTC. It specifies CASSGGTSGRLTQETQYF.

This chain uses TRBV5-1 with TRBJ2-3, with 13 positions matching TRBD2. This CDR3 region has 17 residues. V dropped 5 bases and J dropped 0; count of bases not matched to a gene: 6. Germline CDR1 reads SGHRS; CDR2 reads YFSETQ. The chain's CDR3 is CASSPGLAGTSTDTQYF. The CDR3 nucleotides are TGCGCCAGCAGTCCGGGACTAGCGGGGACTAGCACAGATACGCAGTATTTT.

The CDR3 DNA is TGTGCCAGCAGCCCTCCCCAGGGATACTCTGGGGCCAACGTCCTGACTTTC. Residues: CASSPPQGYSGANVLTF. The chain uses TRBV5-4 and TRBJ2-6; possible D gene TRBD1, 5 bases. The CDR3 totals 17 residues. With 4 bases removed from V and 0 bases from J, the gap between germline ends came to 14 bases. CDR1 and CDR2 (germline): SGHNT, YYREEE (reference sequence). Variable domain in full (rest from reference TRBV5-4 and TRBJ2-6): ETGVTQSPTHLIKTRGQQVTLRCSSQSGHNTVSWYQQALGQGPQFIFQYYREEENGRGNFPPRFSGLQFPNYSSELNVNALELDDSALYLCASSPPQGYSGANVLTFGAGSRLTVL.

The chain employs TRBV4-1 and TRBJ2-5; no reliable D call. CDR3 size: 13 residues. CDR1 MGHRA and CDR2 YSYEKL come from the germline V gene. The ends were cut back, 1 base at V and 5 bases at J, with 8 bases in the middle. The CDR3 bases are TGCGCCAGCAGCCAAGCCGCAAGGGAGACCCAGTACTTC. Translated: CASSQAARETQYF.